One sample yielded the 7 T cell receptor beta chains listed below, sequenced in a study of blood T cell repertoires in COVID-19. TCRdb's copy holds only in-frame clones and misses some; the assay was immunoSEQ multiplex PCR. The data show around 200,000 clones, approximately 87% seen once. Sequenced sample: peripheral blood. These receptors were obtained from a man in his late teens or twenties with active or convalescent COVID-19.

The chain joins TRBV7-3 to TRBJ2-2, with 12 bases identical to TRBD2. CDR1 is SGHTA and CDR2 is FQGTGA in the germline V gene. CDR3 length equals 14 residues. Trimming took 8 bases from V and 7 from J; bases not matched to a gene: 5. CDR3 nucleotides: TGTGCCAGCCGGACTAGCGGGATGGACGGGGAGCTGTTTTTT. This encodes CASRTSGMDGELFF. The variable domain in full, completed from reference TRBV7-3 and TRBJ2-2, reads GAGVSQTPSNKVTEKGKYVELRCDPISGHTALYWYRQSLGQGPEFLIYFQGTGAADDSGLPNDRFFAVRPEGSVSTLKIQRTERGDSAVYLCASRTSGMDGELFFGEGSRLTVL.

V and J are TRBV28 and TRBJ2-1, with D maybe TRBD1 (6 bases). The germline gives CDR1 MDHEN, CDR2 SYDVKM. The V end lost 7 bases, the J end lost 0 bases, and 16 bases lay between the germline ends. The CDR3 covers 16 residues. CDR3 loop: CASITSRGSSYNEQFF. The CDR3 DNA is TGTGCCAGCATCACATCCAGGGGAAGCTCCTACAATGAGCAGTTCTTC. Full variable domain (rest looked up from reference TRBV28 and TRBJ2-1): DVKVTQSSRYLVKRTGEKVFLECVQDMDHENMFWYRQDPGLGLRLIYFSYDVKMKEKGDIPEGYSVSREKKERFSLILESASTNQTSMYLCASITSRGSSYNEQFFGPGTRLTVL.

The chain has TRBV5-1 and TRBJ1-3; 7 bases map to TRBD1. The CDR3 runs 17 residues. CDR1 is SGHRS and CDR2 is YFSETQ in the germline V gene. Unmatched junction bases numbered 11, after V lost 1 base and J lost 4 bases. CDR3 protein: CASSLSDKGASGNTIYF. CDR3 in DNA: TGCGCCAGCAGCTTGTCCGACAAGGGGGCCTCCGGAAACACCATATATTTT.

This clone was counted a single time. This chain connects TRBV3-1 (or the pseudogene TRBV3-2) to TRBJ1-1; D unresolved. CDR3 length: 14 amino acids. Germline CDR1 and CDR2: LGHDT and YNNKEL (reference sequence). Trimming took off 0 bases at V and 1 base at J, with 6 bases between the two ends. DNA of the CDR3: TGTGCCAGCAGCCAAGACAACAGGAACACTGAAGCTTTCTTT. It is translated as CASSQDNRNTEAFF.

The chain employs TRBV24-1 and TRBJ2-7; weak D call: TRBD1 (7 bases). This CDR3 has 12 amino acids. Trimming removed 7 bases from V and 7 bases from J, with 13 bases in between. In germline, CDR1 is KGHDR, CDR2 SFDVKD. CDR3 amino acids: CATRGGGQEQYF. Here the CDR3 DNA reads TGTGCCACCAGAGGAGGGGGACAGGAGCAGTACTTC.

This sequence joins TRBV7-9 and TRBJ1-1; D is unclear. Trimming left V 4 bases short and J 6 bases short, with 9 bases between. Germline CDR1 reads SEHNR; CDR2 reads FQNEAQ (reference sequence). The CDR3 consists of 12 residues. The CDR3 DNA sequence: TGTGCCAGCAGCTCAATGGGCGCTGAAGCTTTCTTT. Residues: CASSSMGAEAFF.

The V gene is TRBV9, the J gene TRBJ1-1; D may be TRBD1 (5 bases). CDR3 length equals 14 residues. Looked up from germline, CDR1 is SGDLS and CDR2 is YYNGEE. Trimming left V 4 bases short and J 4 bases short, with 14 bases between. CDR3 coding DNA: TGTGCCAGCAGCCCGTGGGGGGAGGTCACTGAAGCTTTCTTT. Protein sequence: CASSPWGEVTEAFF.